The 16 T cell receptor beta chains below come from one sample, sequenced in a study of shared clonotypes between healthy human individuals. Profiling relied on immunoSEQ multiplex PCR, and the TCRdb table lists in-frame clones only, not all of them. The sample contains approximately 530,000 clones, 90% to 96% of which appear only once. Material for sequencing was naive CD4+ T cells sorted from blood. Subset reported: CD45RA+ positively selected. The receptors come from a woman aged 30 to 39 in good health.

The chain has TRBV15 and TRBJ2-7; the D gene could be TRBD1 or TRBD2 (5 bases each). V dropped 3 bases and J dropped 2 bases, with 14 bases sitting between them. Germline loops: CDR1 LNHNV, CDR2 YYDKDF (reference sequence). This CDR3 region has 15 residues. This chain's CDR3 is CATSRVGTETYEQYF. For the CDR3, the DNA is TGTGCCACCAGCAGGGTCGGGACGGAAACCTACGAGCAGTACTTC.

CDR3 protein: CASSLGYRPGSRQETQYF. The DNA of the CDR3 is TGCGCCAGCAGCTTGGGCTACCGCCCGGGATCTCGCCAAGAGACCCAGTACTTC. The chain employs TRBV5-1 and TRBJ2-5, with D possibly matching TRBD2 (5 bases). V lost 0 bases and J 1 base, leaving 19 bases between the germline ends. The CDR3 spans 18 residues. Germline lookup yields CDR1 SGHRS and CDR2 YFSETQ.

Regarding this clone: One junction end does not reproduce the germline sequence, and a read error may be involved. The gene calls are TRBV5-8 and TRBJ1-1, with D uncertain. Germline V lookup: CDR1 SGHTS, CDR2 YDEGEE. This CDR3 region has 12 residues. The CDR3 protein is CASTRGNAEAFF. The CDR3 nucleotides read TGTGCCAGCACTAGAGGGAACGCTGAAGCTTTCTTT. Filled out from reference TRBV5-8 and TRBJ1-1, the complete variable domain reads EAGVTQSPTHLIKTRGQQATLRCSPISGHTSVYWYQQALGLGLQFLLWYDEGEERNRGNFPPRFSGRQFPNYSSELNVNALELEDSALYLCASTRGNAEAFFGQGTRLTVV.

The chain has TRBV5-1 and TRBJ2-2; D not certain. Germline-derived CDR1 and CDR2 are SGHRS and YFSETQ. V lost 5 bases and J 3 bases, leaving 14 bases between the germline ends. The CDR3 contains 15 residues. Written as DNA, the CDR3 is TGCGCCAGCAGGGGGTCGTTGGTGGACACCGGGGAGCTGTTTTTT. Protein product: CASRGSLVDTGELFF.

This CDR3 is CASSAGIAPNYGYTF. CDR3 in DNA: TGTGCCAGCAGCGCGGGGATAGCCCCCAACTATGGCTACACCTTC. V gene TRBV9 combines with J gene TRBJ1-2; no clear D. The CDR3 runs 15 residues. CDR1 and CDR2 (germline): SGDLS, YYNGEE. V gave up 3 bases and J gave up 2 bases, with 14 bases separating them.

The rearrangement uses TRBV19 and TRBJ2-3, with D possibly being TRBD1 (6 bases). Trimming stripped 2 bases from V and 4 bases from J, with 10 bases between. This CDR3 spans 14 amino acids. CDR1 is LNHDA, CDR2 SQIVND, per germline (reference sequence). The CDR3 DNA reads TGTGCCAGTAGTATACAGGGGCAGGCAGATACGCAGTATTTT. The encoded protein is CASSIQGQADTQYF.

This chain uses TRBV30 with TRBJ1-4, with a possible D match to TRBD1 (6 bases). This CDR3 is built from 15 residues. V gave up 5 bases and J gave up 0 bases, with 13 bases separating them. Per germline, CDR1 GTSNPN and CDR2 SVGIG (reference sequence). CDR3: CAWRTGQPTNEKLFF. As DNA, the CDR3 is TGTGCCTGGCGAACCGGACAGCCAACTAATGAAAAACTGTTTTTT.

The chain joins TRBV5-8 to TRBJ2-7, with TRBD2 matching 9 bases. Germline CDR1 is SGHTS and CDR2 is YDEGEE. Trimming removed 6 bases from V and 2 bases from J; junction bases left unmatched: 12. The length of the CDR3 is 16 residues. The CDR3 DNA reads as TGTGCCAGCAAAAAGGGCGTAGCGGGAGTGACCTACGAGCAGTACTTC. Residues: CASKKGVAGVTYEQYF.

The CDR3 DNA reads TGTGCCAGCTCCGAAATCAGGGACAGCTACTATGGCTACACCTTC. This translates into CASSEIRDSYYGYTF. The V gene is TRBV18, the J gene TRBJ1-2, with TRBD1 matching 7 bases. With V trimmed by 6 bases and J by 3 bases, 10 bases remained unmatched. This CDR3 is 15 amino acids long. Looked up from germline, CDR1 is KGHSH and CDR2 is LQKENI.

The chain couples TRBV28 to TRBJ1-1, with D uncertain. V was cut by 7 bases and J by 5 bases, with 11 bases left in between. The CDR3 covers 12 residues. The germline V gene has CDR1 MDHEN and CDR2 SYDVKM. The CDR3 loop is CASNLVGTEAFF. DNA of the CDR3: TGTGCCAGCAACTTGGTTGGGACTGAAGCTTTCTTT.

J is TRBJ2-1 and V is TRBV29-1, with a possible D match to TRBD2 (6 bases). The germline V gene has CDR1 SQVTM and CDR2 ANQGSEA. The CDR3 extends over 13 amino acids. Trimming left V 7 bases short and J 2 bases short, with 12 bases between. CDR3 in amino acids: CSASLAPYNEQFF. CDR3 nucleotide sequence: TGCAGCGCCTCCCTAGCGCCCTACAATGAGCAGTTCTTC.

The chain couples TRBV11-2 to TRBJ2-7; D is ambiguous. Germline CDR1 reads SGHAT; CDR2 reads FQNNGV. Deletions cut 4 bases from V and 0 bases from J, with 7 bases between. The CDR3 spans 13 residues. CDR3 in DNA: TGTGCCAGCAGCTCCCACCGCTCCTACGAGCAGTACTTC. Residues: CASSSHRSYEQYF.

The CDR3 loop is CAWSVNRGTAFF. CDR3 in DNA: TGTGCCTGGAGTGTAAACAGGGGAACGGCTTTCTTT. The V and J genes are TRBV30 and TRBJ1-1; 7 bases align to TRBD1. The CDR3 covers 12 residues. V lost 0 bases to trimming and J lost 11 bases; unmatched junction nucleotides: 6. Germline V gives CDR1 GTSNPN, CDR2 SVGIG (reference sequence).

The V call is TRBV7-7, the J call TRBJ2-5, with no clear D. Germline CDR1 and CDR2: SSHAT and FNYEAQ (reference sequence). CDR3 length: 14 residues. With 2 bases removed from V and 1 base from J, the gap between germline ends came to 8 bases. This CDR3 is CASSLSGVQETQYF. The CDR3 DNA reads as TGTGCCAGCAGCTTATCTGGGGTCCAAGAGACCCAGTACTTC.

The chain is built from TRBV10-3 and TRBJ2-7; 7 bases map to TRBD1. The germline V gene has CDR1 ENHRY and CDR2 SYGVKD. The CDR3 spans 12 residues. Unmatched junction bases numbered 8, after V lost 11 bases and J lost 4 bases. Here the CDR3 reads CAARGGPYEQYF. The CDR3 region has the DNA TGTGCCGCCCGAGGGGGCCCATACGAGCAGTACTTC.

As DNA, the CDR3 is TGTGCCAGCAGTCGCCGGAACTCTGGGGCCAACGTCCTGACTTTC. Protein: CASSRRNSGANVLTF. J is TRBJ2-6 and V is TRBV27; D is uncertain. Germline V CDR1 and CDR2: MNHEY, SMNVEV (reference sequence). This CDR3 has 15 residues. Between the trimmed V and J ends, which lost 5 bases and 0 bases, there was a span of 8 bases.